The 22 T cell receptor beta chains below were found in one sample sequenced in a study of blood T cell repertoires in COVID-19. Sequencing was performed with immunoSEQ multiplex PCR; in TCRdb, only in-frame clones are kept and a portion is missing. The top ten clones hold roughly an eighth of a sample with roughly 72,000 clones, around 76% of them seen once. Material: peripheral blood. Every receptor here comes from a woman older than 75 with acute or convalescent COVID-19.

The chain has TRBV19 and TRBJ2-1; TRBD1 matches 7 bases. The CDR3 has 14 residues. Germline V lookup: CDR1 LNHDA, CDR2 SQIVND (reference sequence). Trimming at V came to 5 bases and at J to 12 bases, leaving 13 bases not matched to a gene. The CDR3 coding sequence is TGTGCCAGTAGTCTGACAGGACAGGAGACAAGGCAGTTCTTC. Translation: CASSLTGQETRQFF.

The chain carries TRBV18 and TRBJ1-4, with a weak D call TRBD1 (5 bases). There are 15 residues in the CDR3. V gave up 2 bases and J gave up 2 bases, with 9 bases separating them. CDR1 and CDR2 from the germline V gene are KGHSH and LQKENI. CDR3 protein: CASSPLSGTNEKLFF. The DNA of the CDR3 is TGTGCCAGCTCACCATTGTCAGGGACTAATGAAAAACTGTTTTTT.

The V gene is TRBV6-5, the J gene TRBJ1-1; D is possibly TRBD1 (5 bases). The V and J ends lost 1 base and 6 bases respectively, with 12 bases between them. CDR1 MNHEY and CDR2 SVGAGI come from the germline V gene. CDR3 length: 14 residues. The CDR3 sequence is CASSYFGAPAEAFF. CDR3 bases: TGTGCCAGCAGTTACTTTGGGGCGCCCGCTGAAGCTTTCTTT.

This clone was detected only once. The J gene is TRBJ2-7, the V gene TRBV23-1; possibly TRBD2 for D (6 bases). TRBV23-1 is annotated as an ORF whose role is uncertain. The V and J ends lost 7 bases and 12 bases respectively, with 28 bases between them. This CDR3 contains 15 residues. CDR3 coding DNA: TGCGCCAGCACCCAGGAGGGCAGAGGGCCCTTTGGGCGGTACTTC. Its translation is CASTQEGRGPFGRYF.

V gene TRBV28 combines with J gene TRBJ1-5; D is possibly TRBD1 (6 bases). This CDR3 is 15 amino acids long. Germline V lookup: CDR1 MDHEN, CDR2 SYDVKM. Trimming took off 6 bases at V and 7 bases at J, with 19 bases between the two ends. CDR3 loop: CASRYRATDSQPQHF. CDR3 bases: TGTGCCAGCAGATACAGGGCCACCGACTCACAGCCCCAGCATTTT.

The chain joins TRBV18 to TRBJ1-1, with TRBD1 as a possible D gene (5 bases). CDR1 and CDR2 from the germline V gene are KGHSH and LQKENI. V dropped 2 bases and J dropped 4 bases, with 11 bases sitting between them. The CDR3 has 14 residues. CDR3 loop: CASSPGAAPTEAFF. CDR3 bases: TGTGCCAGCTCACCAGGGGCAGCTCCCACTGAAGCTTTCTTT. The variable domain in full, with the rest retrieved from reference TRBV18 and TRBJ1-1, is NAGVMQNPRHLVRRRGQEARLRCSPMKGHSHVYWYRQLPEEGLKFMVYLQKENIIDESGMPKERFSAEFPKEGPSILRIQQVVRGDSAAYFCASSPGAAPTEAFFGQGTRLTVV.

V is TRBV3-1 (or the pseudogene TRBV3-2) and J is TRBJ1-3, with D possibly matching TRBD1 (6 bases). In germline, CDR1 is LGHDT, CDR2 YNNKEL (reference sequence). CDR3 length: 16 residues. V shed 3 bases and J shed 0 bases, with 12 bases lying between them. Written as DNA, the CDR3 is TGTGCCAGCAGCCAGACGCGGACAGTCTCTGGAAACACCATATATTTT. This translates into CASSQTRTVSGNTIYF.

The chain couples TRBV4-1 to TRBJ1-1; no reliable D call. Trimming took off 2 bases at V and 5 bases at J, with 15 bases between the two ends. There are 15 residues in the CDR3. CDR1 and CDR2 from the germline V gene are MGHRA and YSYEKL. The CDR3 region is CASSQRYLQLTEAFF. For the CDR3, the DNA is TGCGCCAGCAGCCAACGCTACCTACAGCTGACTGAAGCTTTCTTT.

The chain has TRBV5-6 and TRBJ1-1; the match to TRBD1 covers 7 bases. CDR3 length: 16 residues. V was pared by 0 bases and J by 5 bases, with 10 bases of the junction left unmatched. Germline assignment: CDR1 SGHDT and CDR2 YYEEEE. The CDR3 spells CASSLGPTGLMTEAFF. The DNA of the CDR3 is TGTGCCAGCAGCTTGGGTCCGACAGGGCTAATGACTGAAGCTTTCTTT.

CDR3 residues: CASSLDEREGETQYF. DNA for the CDR3: TGTGCCAGCAGCTTAGATGAGCGGGAGGGCGAGACCCAGTACTTC. The chain couples TRBV7-9 to TRBJ2-5; 10 nucleotides match TRBD2. Unmatched junction bases numbered 4, after V lost 1 base and J lost 5 bases. Germline V CDR1 and CDR2: SEHNR, FQNEAQ (reference sequence). The CDR3 sequence is 15 residues long.

The rearrangement uses TRBV5-1 and TRBJ2-7; TRBD1 agrees at 7 bases. This CDR3 is 15 amino acids long. V shed 4 bases, J shed 2 bases, and the junction held 9 bases outside the gene matches. Germline-derived CDR1 and CDR2 are SGHRS and YFSETQ. The CDR3 is CASSVNRDRPYEQYF. The CDR3 DNA follows: TGCGCCAGCAGCGTTAACCGGGACAGACCCTACGAGCAGTACTTC.

V and J are TRBV5-4 and TRBJ2-7; D is perhaps TRBD2 (5 bases). The germline CDR1 and CDR2 sequences are SGHNT and YYREEE (reference sequence). The length of the CDR3 is 13 residues. V lost 4 bases, J lost 5 bases, and 13 bases lay in between. CDR3 nucleotide sequence: TGTGCCAGCAGCCTTGCGGGCCGGGACGAGCAGTACTTC. It is translated as CASSLAGRDEQYF.

The table lists this clone with a few counts. V is TRBV7-9 and J is TRBJ2-1; D unclear. The CDR3 is 15 amino acids. Germline CDR1 is SEHNR and CDR2 is FQNEAQ (reference sequence). V dropped 5 bases and J dropped 0 bases, with 11 bases sitting between them. The DNA of the CDR3 is TGTGCCAGCAGCCCAACCTCGAGCTCCTACAATGAGCAGTTCTTC. This codes for CASSPTSSSYNEQFF. The complete variable domain, with remaining parts taken from reference TRBV7-9 and TRBJ2-1, reads DTGVSQNPRHKITKRGQNVTFRCDPISEHNRLYWYRQTLGQGPEFLTYFQNEAQLEKSRLLSDRFSAERPKGSFSTLEIQRTEQGDSAMYLCASSPTSSSYNEQFFGPGTRLTVL.

This clone turned up a few times. V usage is TRBV6-2 or TRBV6-3 and J usage is TRBJ1-6, with a possible D match to TRBD1 (5 bases). Germline V gives CDR1 MNHEY, CDR2 SVGEGT. The CDR3 loop spans 14 amino acids. V lost 6 bases and J 14 bases, leaving 20 bases between the germline ends. In DNA form, the CDR3 reads TGTGCCAGCAGCGCCCAGGACATGCTCGTATCCCTCCACTTT. The encoded protein is CASSAQDMLVSLHF.

The J gene is TRBJ2-7, the V gene TRBV27; maybe TRBD2 (6 bases). Per germline, CDR1 MNHEY and CDR2 SMNVEV (reference sequence). This CDR3 spans 12 amino acids. V was shortened by 3 bases and J by 6 bases, with 9 bases between the two germline ends. CDR3 DNA sequence: TGTGCCAGCAGTTTTCCGCGGGGCGAGCAGTACTTC. Its translation is CASSFPRGEQYF.

This clone came up many times. CDR3 sequence: CASTLGLSTDTQYF. The CDR3 nucleotides are TGTGCCAGCACTCTAGGACTTTCCACAGATACGCAGTATTTT. The genes are TRBV9 and TRBJ2-3, with D tentatively TRBD2 (5 bases). V was cut by 6 bases and J by 2 bases, with 13 bases left in between. There are 14 residues in the CDR3. The germline V gene encodes CDR1 SGDLS and CDR2 YYNGEE.

This chain joins TRBV6-2 or TRBV6-3 and TRBJ1-1; 7 nucleotides match TRBD1. V was clipped by 2 bases and J by 2 bases; unmatched bases: 8. The CDR3 spans 16 residues. Germline CDR1 MNHEY, CDR2 SVGEGT. Here the CDR3 reads CASSYPTGVRNTEAFF. The CDR3 nucleotides are TGTGCCAGCAGTTACCCCACAGGGGTGAGAAACACTGAAGCTTTCTTT.

The chain recombines TRBV5-3 with TRBJ2-7, with 15 positions matching TRBD2. TRBV5-3 is known as an ORF, though its function is uncertain. V lost 4 bases, J lost 8 bases, and 4 bases stayed unmatched. The CDR3 spans 14 residues. Here the CDR3 reads CARSRTSGRGQQYF. As DNA, the CDR3 is TGTGCCAGAAGCCGGACTAGCGGGAGGGGACAGCAGTACTTC.

On this clone itself: The sample contains more than one DNA sequence encoding this CDR3. CDR3 coding DNA: TGTGCCAGTAGTAACCTCGGGACCTACGAGCAGTACTTC. Its protein is CASSNLGTYEQYF. V is TRBV19 and J is TRBJ2-7; a weak D match, TRBD2 (5 bases). This CDR3 spans 13 amino acids. Germline-derived CDR1 and CDR2 are LNHDA and SQIVND (reference sequence). V was cut by 4 bases and J by 2 bases, with 9 bases left in between. The full variable domain, with the rest looked up from reference TRBV19 and TRBJ2-7, is DGGITQSPKYLFRKEGQNVTLSCEQNLNHDAMYWYRQDPGQGLRLIYYSQIVNDFQKGDIAEGYSVSREKKESFPLTVTSAQKNPTAFYLCASSNLGTYEQYFGPGTRLTVT.

The chain is built from TRBV24-1 and TRBJ2-2, with 9 bases aligning to TRBD1. This CDR3 has 14 residues. The germline gives CDR1 KGHDR, CDR2 SFDVKD. Losses at the gene ends were 12 bases for V and 3 bases for J; bases not matched to a gene: 7. The DNA for the CDR3 is TGTGCCGCTCGGACAGGGGCGCACACCGGGGAGCTGTTTTTT. Residues: CAARTGAHTGELFF.

This chain connects TRBV2 to TRBJ2-2; 10 bases are a match to TRBD2. From germline, CDR1 is SNHLY and CDR2 FYNNEI. The V segment lost 6 bases and the J segment 7 bases; nucleotides outside the gene matches: 8. The CDR3 sequence is 15 residues long. The CDR3 protein is CASRGLAGVGGELFF. The CDR3 region has the DNA TGTGCCAGCAGGGGGCTAGCGGGAGTTGGCGGGGAGCTGTTTTTT.

The gene calls are TRBV5-4 and TRBJ2-1; 12 bases are shared with TRBD1. This CDR3 region has 15 residues. Germline V gene data show CDR1 as SGHNT and CDR2 as YYREEE (reference sequence). Germline trimming cut 2 bases from V and 8 bases from J; bases unmatched to any gene: 5. As DNA, the CDR3 is TGTGCCAGCAGCTTTCCCGGGACAGGGGGCGATGAGCAGTTCTTC. Translated, it gives CASSFPGTGGDEQFF.